This TCR beta chain appears in the sequencing data of a study of tumor and adjacent non-tumor tissue in lung cancer. Background on the study: The cohort had about twelve adenocarcinoma, 2 squamous cell and 1 small cell patients. Approximately 4 million productive TCRbeta reads were obtained per sample on average.

This sample's RNA came from whole unsorted tissue. Distant lung tissue was collected more than 3 cm away from the tumor edge. As for this clonotype: Its antigen is currently unknown. The junction shows a germline mismatch at one end, possibly a read error.

The CDR3 consists of 15 residues. CDR1 and CDR2 (germline): MNHEY, SVGAGI. The library came from three nested PCR rounds adapted from ARM-PCR protocols. MiXCR, applied by TCRdb to the multiplex PCR reads, yields one record per CDR3 protein. Of 81,000 or so distinct CDR3 sequences in the sample, about four fifths were seen once. Notes on the study in general: TCR diversity was significantly greater in tumor than normal lung tissue. Normal lung showed higher cumulative top 100 clone frequency than tumor.

This TCR derives from a man aged 55-75 years with non-small cell lung cancer. The chain carries TRBV6-5 and TRBJ2-7; 7 bases line up with TRBD2. Sequencing used distant non-tumor lung tissue. The CDR3 here is CASSPLARGSYEQYF. Written as DNA, the CDR3 is TGTGCGAGCAGTCCACTAGCGAGGGGCTCCTACGAACAGTACTTC.